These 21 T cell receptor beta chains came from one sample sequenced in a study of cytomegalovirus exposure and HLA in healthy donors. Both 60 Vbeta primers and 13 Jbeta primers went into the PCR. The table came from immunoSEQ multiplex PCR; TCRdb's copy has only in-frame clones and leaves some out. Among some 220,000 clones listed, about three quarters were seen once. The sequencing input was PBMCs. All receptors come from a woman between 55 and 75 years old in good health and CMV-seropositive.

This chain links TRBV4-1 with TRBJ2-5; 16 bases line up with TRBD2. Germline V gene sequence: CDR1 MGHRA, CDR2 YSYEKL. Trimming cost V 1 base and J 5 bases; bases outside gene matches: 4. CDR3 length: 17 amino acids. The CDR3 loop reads CASSQAGTSGGAETQYF. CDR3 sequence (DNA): TGCGCCAGCAGCCAAGCTGGGACTAGCGGGGGGGCGGAGACCCAGTACTTC.

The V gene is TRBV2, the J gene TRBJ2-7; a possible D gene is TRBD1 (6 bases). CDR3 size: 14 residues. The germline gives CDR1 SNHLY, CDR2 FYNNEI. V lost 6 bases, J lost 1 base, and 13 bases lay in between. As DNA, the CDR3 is TGTGCCAGCAGGGTAAAACAGGGATCCTACGAGCAGTACTTC. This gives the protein CASRVKQGSYEQYF.

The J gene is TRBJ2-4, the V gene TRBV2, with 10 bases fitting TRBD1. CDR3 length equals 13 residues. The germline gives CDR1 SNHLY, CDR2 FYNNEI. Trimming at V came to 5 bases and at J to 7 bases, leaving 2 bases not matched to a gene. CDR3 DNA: TGTGCCAGCAGTCAGGACAGGGGGAACATTCAGTACTTC. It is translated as CASSQDRGNIQYF.

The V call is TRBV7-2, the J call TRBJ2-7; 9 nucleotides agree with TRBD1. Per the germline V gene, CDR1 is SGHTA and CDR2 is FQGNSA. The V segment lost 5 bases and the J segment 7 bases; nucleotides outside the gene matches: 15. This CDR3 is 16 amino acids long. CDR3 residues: CASSRGSRQGVKEQYF. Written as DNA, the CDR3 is TGTGCCAGCAGCCGTGGAAGTAGACAGGGGGTAAAAGAGCAGTACTTC. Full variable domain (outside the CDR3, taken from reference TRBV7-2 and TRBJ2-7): GAGVSQSPSNKVTEKGKDVELRCDPISGHTALYWYRQSLGQGLEFLIYFQGNSAPDKSGLPSDRFSAERTGGSVSTLTIQRTQQEDSAVYLCASSRGSRQGVKEQYFGPGTRLTVT.

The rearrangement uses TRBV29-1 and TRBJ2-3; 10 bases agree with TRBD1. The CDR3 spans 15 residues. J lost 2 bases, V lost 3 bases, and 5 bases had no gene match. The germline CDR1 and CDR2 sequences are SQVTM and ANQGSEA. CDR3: CSVDGDRGPTDTQYF. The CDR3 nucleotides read TGCAGCGTTGATGGGGACAGGGGACCCACAGATACGCAGTATTTT.

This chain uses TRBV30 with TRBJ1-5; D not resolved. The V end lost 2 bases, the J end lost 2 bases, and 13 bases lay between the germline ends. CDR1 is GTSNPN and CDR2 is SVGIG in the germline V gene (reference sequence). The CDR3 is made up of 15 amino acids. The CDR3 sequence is CAWSRGLWGNQPQHF. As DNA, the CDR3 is TGTGCCTGGAGTCGTGGACTATGGGGCAATCAGCCCCAGCATTTT.

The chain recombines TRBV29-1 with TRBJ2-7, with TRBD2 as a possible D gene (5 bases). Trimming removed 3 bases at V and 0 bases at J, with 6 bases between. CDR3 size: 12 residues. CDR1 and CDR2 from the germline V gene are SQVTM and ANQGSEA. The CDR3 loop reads CSVDSDSYEQYF. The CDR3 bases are TGCAGCGTTGATAGCGACTCCTACGAGCAGTACTTC.

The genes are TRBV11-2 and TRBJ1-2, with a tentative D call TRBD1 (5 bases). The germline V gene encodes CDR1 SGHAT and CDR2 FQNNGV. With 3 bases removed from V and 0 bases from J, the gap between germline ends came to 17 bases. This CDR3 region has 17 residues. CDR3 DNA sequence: TGTGCCAGCAGCTTTGGCGGAGTGGGGCTAACTAACTATGGCTACACCTTC. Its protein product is CASSFGGVGLTNYGYTF. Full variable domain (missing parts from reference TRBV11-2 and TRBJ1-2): EAGVAQSPRYKIIEKRQSVAFWCNPISGHATLYWYQQILGQGPKLLIQFQNNGVVDDSQLPKDRFSAERLKGVDSTLKIQPAKLEDSAVYLCASSFGGVGLTNYGYTFGSGTRLTVV.

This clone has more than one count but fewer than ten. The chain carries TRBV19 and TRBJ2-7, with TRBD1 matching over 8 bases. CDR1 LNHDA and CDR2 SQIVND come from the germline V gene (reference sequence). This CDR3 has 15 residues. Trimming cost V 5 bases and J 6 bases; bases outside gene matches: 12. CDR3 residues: CASSPRGQGVGEQYF. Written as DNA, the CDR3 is TGTGCCAGTAGTCCCCGCGGACAGGGAGTTGGCGAGCAGTACTTC.

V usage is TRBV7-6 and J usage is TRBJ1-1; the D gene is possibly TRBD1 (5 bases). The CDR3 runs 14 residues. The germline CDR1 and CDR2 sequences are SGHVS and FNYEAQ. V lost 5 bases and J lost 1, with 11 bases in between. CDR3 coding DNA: TGTGCCAGCAGCACGGGGGGGTCGAACACTGAAGCTTTCTTT. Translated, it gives CASSTGGSNTEAFF.

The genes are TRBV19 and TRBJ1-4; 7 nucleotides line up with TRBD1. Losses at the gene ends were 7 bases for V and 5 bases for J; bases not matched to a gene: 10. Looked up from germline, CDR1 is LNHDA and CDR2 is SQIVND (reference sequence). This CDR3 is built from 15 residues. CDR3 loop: CASTVGTVLNEKLFF. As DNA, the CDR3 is TGTGCCAGTACCGTAGGGACAGTCCTCAATGAAAAACTGTTTTTT.

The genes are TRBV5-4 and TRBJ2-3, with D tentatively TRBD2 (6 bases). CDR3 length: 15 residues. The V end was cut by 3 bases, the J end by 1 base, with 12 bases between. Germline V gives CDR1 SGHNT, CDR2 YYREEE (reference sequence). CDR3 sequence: CASSSRGVGTDTQYF. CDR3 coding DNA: TGTGCCAGCAGCTCCCGCGGGGTAGGCACAGATACGCAGTATTTT.

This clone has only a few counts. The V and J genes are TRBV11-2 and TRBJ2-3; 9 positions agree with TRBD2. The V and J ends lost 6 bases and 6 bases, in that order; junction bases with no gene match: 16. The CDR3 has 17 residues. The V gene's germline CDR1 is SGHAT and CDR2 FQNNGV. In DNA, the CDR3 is TGTGCCAGCAGTACGTTGGCGGGGGGGGACTTTGGGGATACGCAGTATTTT. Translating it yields CASSTLAGGDFGDTQYF.

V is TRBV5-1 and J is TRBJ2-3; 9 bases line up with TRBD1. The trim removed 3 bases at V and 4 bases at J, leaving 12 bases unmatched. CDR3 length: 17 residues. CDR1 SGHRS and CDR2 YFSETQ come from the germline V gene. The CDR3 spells CASSYGTGPRSPDTQYF. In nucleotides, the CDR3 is TGCGCCAGCAGCTACGGGACAGGGCCGAGATCTCCAGATACGCAGTATTTT.

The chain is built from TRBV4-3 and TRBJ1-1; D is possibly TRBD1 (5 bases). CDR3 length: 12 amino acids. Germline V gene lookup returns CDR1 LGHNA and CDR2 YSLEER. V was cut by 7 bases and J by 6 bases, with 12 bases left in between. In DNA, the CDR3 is TGCGCCAGCACTCGGGGGGAATCTGAAGCTTTCTTT. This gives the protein CASTRGESEAFF.

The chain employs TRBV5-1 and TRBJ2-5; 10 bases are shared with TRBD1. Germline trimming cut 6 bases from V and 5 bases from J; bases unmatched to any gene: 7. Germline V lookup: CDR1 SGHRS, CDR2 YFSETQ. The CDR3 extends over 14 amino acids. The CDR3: CASTRQGAGETQYF. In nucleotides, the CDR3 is TGCGCCAGCACTAGACAGGGGGCAGGGGAGACCCAGTACTTC.

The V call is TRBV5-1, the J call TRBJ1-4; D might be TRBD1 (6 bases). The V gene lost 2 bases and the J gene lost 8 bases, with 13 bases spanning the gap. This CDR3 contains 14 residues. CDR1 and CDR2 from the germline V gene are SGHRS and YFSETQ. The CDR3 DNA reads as TGCGCCAGCAGCTTTACAGGGATTGGGGAAAAACTGTTTTTT. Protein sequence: CASSFTGIGEKLFF.

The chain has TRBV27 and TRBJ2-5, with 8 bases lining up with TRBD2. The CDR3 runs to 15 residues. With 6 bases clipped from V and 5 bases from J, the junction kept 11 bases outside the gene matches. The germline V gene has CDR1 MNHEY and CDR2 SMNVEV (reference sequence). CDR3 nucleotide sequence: TGTGCCAGCAGCCAGACTAGCGACGAGGGTGAGACCCAGTACTTC. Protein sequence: CASSQTSDEGETQYF.

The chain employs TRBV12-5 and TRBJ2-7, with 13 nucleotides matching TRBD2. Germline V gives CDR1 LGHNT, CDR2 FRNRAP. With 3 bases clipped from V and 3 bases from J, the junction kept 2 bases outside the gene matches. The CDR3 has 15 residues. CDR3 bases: TGTGCTAGTGGTTTTGGGACTAGCGGGAACTACGAGCAGTACTTC. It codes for CASGFGTSGNYEQYF.

The CDR3 DNA sequence: TGCGCCAGCAGCCAATTACAGGGCAGCTCCTACAATGAGCAGTTCTTC. Protein product: CASSQLQGSSYNEQFF. The chain couples TRBV5-1 to TRBJ2-1; D is possibly TRBD1 (6 bases). The germline V and J ends were trimmed by 4 bases and 0 bases, with 14 bases remaining between them. Germline CDR1 is SGHRS and CDR2 is YFSETQ. The CDR3 is 16 amino acids.

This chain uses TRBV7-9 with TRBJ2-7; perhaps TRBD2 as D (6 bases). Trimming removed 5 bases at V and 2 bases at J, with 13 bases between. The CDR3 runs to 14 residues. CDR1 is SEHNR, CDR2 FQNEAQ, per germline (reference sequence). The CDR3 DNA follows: TGTGCCAGCAGCCTAACCCAGCGGGCCTACGAGCAGTACTTC. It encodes CASSLTQRAYEQYF. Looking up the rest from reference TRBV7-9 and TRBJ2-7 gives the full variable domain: DTGVSQNPRHKITKRGQNVTFRCDPISEHNRLYWYRQTLGQGPEFLTYFQNEAQLEKSRLLSDRFSAERPKGSFSTLEIQRTEQGDSAMYLCASSLTQRAYEQYFGPGTRLTVT.